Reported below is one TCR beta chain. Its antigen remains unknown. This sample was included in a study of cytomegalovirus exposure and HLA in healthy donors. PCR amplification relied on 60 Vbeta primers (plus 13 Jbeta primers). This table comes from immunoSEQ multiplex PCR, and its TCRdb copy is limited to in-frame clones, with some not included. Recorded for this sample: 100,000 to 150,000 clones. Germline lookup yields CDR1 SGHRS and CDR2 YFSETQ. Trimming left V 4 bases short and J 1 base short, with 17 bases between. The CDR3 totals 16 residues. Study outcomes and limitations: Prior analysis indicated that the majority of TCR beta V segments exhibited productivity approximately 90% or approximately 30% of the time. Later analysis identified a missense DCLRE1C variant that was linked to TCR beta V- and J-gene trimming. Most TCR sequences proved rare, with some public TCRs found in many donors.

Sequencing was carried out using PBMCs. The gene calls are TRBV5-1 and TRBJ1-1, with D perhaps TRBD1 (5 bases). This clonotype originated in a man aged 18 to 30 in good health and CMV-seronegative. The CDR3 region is CASSIVGQGGNTEAFF. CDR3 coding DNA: TGCGCCAGCAGCATAGTCGGGCAGGGAGGGAACACTGAAGCTTTCTTT.